This T cell receptor beta chain was identified in a study of shared clonotypes between healthy human individuals. Findings of the study overall: Rarefaction exposed incomplete sorted-subset sequencing despite large depth.

The germline V and J ends were trimmed by 3 bases and 4 bases, with 9 bases remaining between them. The CDR3 loop spans 13 amino acids. The germline V gene has CDR1 KGHSH and CDR2 LQKENI. Repertoires were generated with immunoSEQ multiplex PCR, while TCRdb's copy carries only in-frame clones and drops some. The repertoire holds a few million clones, with over 85% as singletons. Turning to this clone: The antigen is not known.

The clonotype originates from a man between 18 and 29 years old in good health. This chain uses TRBV18 with TRBJ1-2; TRBD1 might be the D (6 bases). The material sequenced was naive CD4+ T cells sorted from blood. As to subset: CD45RA+ positively selected. Written as DNA, the CDR3 is TGTGCCAGCTCACCGGACAGTGGCTATGGCTACACCTTC. Amino acid sequence: CASSPDSGYGYTF.